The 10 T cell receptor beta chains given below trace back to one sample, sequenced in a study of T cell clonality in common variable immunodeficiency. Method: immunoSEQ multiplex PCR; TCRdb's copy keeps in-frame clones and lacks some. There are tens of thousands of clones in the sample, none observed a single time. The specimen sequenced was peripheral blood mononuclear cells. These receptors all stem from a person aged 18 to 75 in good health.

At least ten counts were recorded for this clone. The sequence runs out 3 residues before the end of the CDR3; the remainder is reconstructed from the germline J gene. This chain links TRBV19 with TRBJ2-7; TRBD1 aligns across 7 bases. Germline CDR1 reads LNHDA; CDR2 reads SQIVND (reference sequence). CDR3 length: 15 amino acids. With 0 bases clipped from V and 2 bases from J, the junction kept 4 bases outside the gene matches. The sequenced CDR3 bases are TGTGCCAGTAGTATAGACGGGACAGCTCCCTACGAG. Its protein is CASSIDGTAPYE. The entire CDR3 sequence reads CASSIDGTAPYEQYF.

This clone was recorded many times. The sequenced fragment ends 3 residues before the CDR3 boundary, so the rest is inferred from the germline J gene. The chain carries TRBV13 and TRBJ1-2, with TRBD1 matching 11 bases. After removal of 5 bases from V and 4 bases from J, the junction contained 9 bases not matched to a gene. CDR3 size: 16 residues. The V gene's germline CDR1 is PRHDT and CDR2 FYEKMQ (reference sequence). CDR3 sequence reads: CASSLTGTGGSYGYTF. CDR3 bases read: TGTGCCAGCAGCCTTACCGGGACAGGGGGTAGCTATGGC.

CDR3 residues: CASSISVGQGYTGELFF. Incomplete CDR3 DNA: TGTGCCAGTAGTATTTCGGTCGGACAGGGGTACACCGGGGAG. The V and J genes are TRBV19 and TRBJ2-2; 9 bases match TRBD1. The read halts 3 residues ahead of the CDR3 end, with the missing end drawn from the germline J gene. Germline lookup yields CDR1 LNHDA and CDR2 SQIVND (reference sequence). The CDR3 extends over 17 amino acids. Losses at the gene ends were 3 bases for V and 3 bases for J; bases not matched to a gene: 8.

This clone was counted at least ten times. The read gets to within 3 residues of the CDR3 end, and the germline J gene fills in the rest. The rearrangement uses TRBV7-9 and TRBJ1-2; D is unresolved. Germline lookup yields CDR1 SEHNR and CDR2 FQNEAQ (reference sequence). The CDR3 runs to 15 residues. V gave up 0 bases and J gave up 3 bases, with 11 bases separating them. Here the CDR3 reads CASSLAASQDYGYTF. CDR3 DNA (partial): TGTGCCAGCAGCTTAGCCGCAAGTCAGGACTATGGC.

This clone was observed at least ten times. The sequenced CDR3 bases are TGCGCCAGCAGAGTAACAGCCCAAGAGACC. Amino acids: CASRVTAQET. The entire CDR3 reads CASRVTAQETQYF. The chain is built from TRBV5-1 and TRBJ2-5; no clear D gene. Sequencing ends 3 residues short of the CDR3 end; the germline J gene provides the rest. The CDR3 is made up of 13 amino acids. CDR1 and CDR2 from the germline V gene are SGHRS and YFSETQ. Trimming took off 5 bases at V and 1 base at J, with 9 bases between the two ends.

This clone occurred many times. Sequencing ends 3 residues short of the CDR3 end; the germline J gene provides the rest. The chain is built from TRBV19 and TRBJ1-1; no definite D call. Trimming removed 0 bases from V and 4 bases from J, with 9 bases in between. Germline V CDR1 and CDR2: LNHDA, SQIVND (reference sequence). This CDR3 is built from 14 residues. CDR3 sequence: CASSIEGMGTEAFF. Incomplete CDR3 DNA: TGTGCCAGTAGTATAGAGGGCATGGGCACTGAA. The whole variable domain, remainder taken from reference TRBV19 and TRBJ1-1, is DGGITQSPKYLFRKEGQNVTLSCEQNLNHDAMYWYRQDPGQGLRLIYYSQIVNDFQKGDIAEGYSVSREKKESFPLTVTSAQKNPTAFYLCASSIEGMGTEAFFGQGTRLTVV.

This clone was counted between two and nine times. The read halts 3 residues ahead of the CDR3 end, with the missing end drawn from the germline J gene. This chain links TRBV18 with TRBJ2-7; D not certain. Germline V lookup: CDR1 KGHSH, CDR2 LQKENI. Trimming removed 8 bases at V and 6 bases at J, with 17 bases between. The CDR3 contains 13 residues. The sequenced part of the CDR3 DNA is TGTGCCAGCCACTGGAAAGCAGGAATCGAG. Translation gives CASHWKAGIE. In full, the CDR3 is CASHWKAGIEQYF.

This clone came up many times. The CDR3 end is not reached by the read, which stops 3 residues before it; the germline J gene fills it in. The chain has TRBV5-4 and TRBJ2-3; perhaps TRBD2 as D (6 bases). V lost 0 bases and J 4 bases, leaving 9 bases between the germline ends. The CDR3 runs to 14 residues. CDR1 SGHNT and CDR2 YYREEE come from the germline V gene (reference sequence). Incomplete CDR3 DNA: TGTGCCAGCAGCTTGGTAAGGGACTCAGATACG. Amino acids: CASSLVRDSDT. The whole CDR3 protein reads CASSLVRDSDTQYF. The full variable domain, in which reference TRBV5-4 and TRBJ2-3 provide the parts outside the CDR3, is ETGVTQSPTHLIKTRGQQVTLRCSSQSGHNTVSWYQQALGQGPQFIFQYYREEENGRGNFPPRFSGLQFPNYSSELNVNALELDDSALYLCASSLVRDSDTQYFGPGTRLTVL.

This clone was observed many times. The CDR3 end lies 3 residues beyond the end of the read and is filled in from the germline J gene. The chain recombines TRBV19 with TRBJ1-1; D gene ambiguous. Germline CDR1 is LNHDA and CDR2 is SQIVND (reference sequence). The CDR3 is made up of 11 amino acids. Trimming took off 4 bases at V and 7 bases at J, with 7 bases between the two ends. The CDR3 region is CASSNGDEAFF. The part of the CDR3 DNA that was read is TGTGCCAGTAGTAACGGGGATGAA.

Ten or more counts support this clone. The CDR3 DNA, read in part, is TGCGCCAGCAGCTTTGGCCCCCGTGGAGCGGGAGGGAAGGGTCAAGAGACC. Its translation: CASSFGPRGAGGKGQET. The CDR3 reads in full as CASSFGPRGAGGKGQETQYF. This rearrangement joins TRBV5-1 to TRBJ2-5; 10 positions match TRBD2. The read terminates 3 residues ahead of where the CDR3 ends, so the germline J gene completes it. The CDR3 consists of 20 residues. The germline gives CDR1 SGHRS, CDR2 YFSETQ. V was clipped by 2 bases and J by 2 bases; unmatched bases: 18.